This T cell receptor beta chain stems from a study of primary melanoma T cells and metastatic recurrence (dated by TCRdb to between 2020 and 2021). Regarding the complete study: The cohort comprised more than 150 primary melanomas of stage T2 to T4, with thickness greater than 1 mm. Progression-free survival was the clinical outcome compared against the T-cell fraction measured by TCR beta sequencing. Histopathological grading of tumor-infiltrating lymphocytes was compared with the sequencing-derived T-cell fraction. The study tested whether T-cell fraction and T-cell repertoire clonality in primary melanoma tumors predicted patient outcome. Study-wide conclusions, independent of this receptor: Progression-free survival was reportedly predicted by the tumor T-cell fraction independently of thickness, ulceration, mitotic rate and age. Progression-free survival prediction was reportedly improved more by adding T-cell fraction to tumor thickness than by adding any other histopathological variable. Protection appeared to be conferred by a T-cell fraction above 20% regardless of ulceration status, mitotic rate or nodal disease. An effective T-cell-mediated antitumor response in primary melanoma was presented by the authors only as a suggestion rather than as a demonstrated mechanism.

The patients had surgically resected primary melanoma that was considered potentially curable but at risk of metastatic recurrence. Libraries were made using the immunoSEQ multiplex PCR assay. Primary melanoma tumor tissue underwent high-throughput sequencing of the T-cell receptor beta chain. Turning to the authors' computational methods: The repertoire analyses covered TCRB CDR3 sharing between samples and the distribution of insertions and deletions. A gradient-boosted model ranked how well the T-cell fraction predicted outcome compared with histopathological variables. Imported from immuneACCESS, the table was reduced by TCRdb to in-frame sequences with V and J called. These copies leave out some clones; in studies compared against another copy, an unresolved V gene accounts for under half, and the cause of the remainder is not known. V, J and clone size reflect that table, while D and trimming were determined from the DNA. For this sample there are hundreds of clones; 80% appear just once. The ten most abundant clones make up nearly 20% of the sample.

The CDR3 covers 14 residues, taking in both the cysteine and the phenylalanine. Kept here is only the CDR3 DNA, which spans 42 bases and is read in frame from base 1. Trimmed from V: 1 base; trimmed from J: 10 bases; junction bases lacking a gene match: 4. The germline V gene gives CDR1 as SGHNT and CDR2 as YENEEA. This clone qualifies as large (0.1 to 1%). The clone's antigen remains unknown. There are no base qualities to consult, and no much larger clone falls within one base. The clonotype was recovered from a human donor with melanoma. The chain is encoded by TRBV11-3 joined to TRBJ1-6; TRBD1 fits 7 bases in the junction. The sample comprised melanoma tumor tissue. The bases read TGTGCCAGCAGCTTAGGACAGGGACAATCACCCCTCCACTTT. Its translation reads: CASSLGQGQSPLHF.